The clone carrying this T cell receptor (beta chain) was counted at least ten times. The antigen remains unidentified. V shed 7 bases and J shed 3 bases, with 10 bases lying between them. Germline V gene lookup returns CDR1 MNHEY and CDR2 SMNVEV (reference sequence). CDR3 length equals 14 residues. This entry is derived from a study of neurological immune-mediated disorders. Study-wide results and caveats: When repertoires were grouped phylogenetically, those of 18 of 34 multiple sclerosis patients fell into one related-CDR3 cluster, a possible signature.

The cDNA was generated by 5'RACE with 10-nucleotide random UMIs. TCRdb passed the 5' RACE reads through MiXCR, listing each CDR3 protein once. The sample includes tens of thousands of distinct CDR3 sequences, 3.5% to 5% of them seen just once. Sequenced sample: PBMCs. The V call is TRBV27, the J call TRBJ2-6; the D is unclear. This receptor was taken from a man aged 30 to 45 with multiple sclerosis. DNA for the CDR3: TGTGCCAGCAATATCAGATATGGGGCCAACGTCCTGACTTTC. Encoded protein: CASNIRYGANVLTF.